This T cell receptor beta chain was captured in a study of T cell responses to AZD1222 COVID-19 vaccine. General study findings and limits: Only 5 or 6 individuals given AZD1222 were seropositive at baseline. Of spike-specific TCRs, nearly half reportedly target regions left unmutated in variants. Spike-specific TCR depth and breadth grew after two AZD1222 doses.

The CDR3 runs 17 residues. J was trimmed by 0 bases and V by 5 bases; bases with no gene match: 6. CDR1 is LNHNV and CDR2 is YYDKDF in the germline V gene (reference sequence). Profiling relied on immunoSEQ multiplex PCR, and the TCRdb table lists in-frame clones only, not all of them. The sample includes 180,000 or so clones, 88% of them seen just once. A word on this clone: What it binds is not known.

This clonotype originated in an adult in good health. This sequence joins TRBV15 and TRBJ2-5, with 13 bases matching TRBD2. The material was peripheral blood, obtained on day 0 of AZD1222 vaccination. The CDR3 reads CATSRTSGGPYQETQYF. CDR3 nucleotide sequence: TGTGCCACCAGCCGGACTAGCGGGGGACCGTACCAAGAGACCCAGTACTTC.